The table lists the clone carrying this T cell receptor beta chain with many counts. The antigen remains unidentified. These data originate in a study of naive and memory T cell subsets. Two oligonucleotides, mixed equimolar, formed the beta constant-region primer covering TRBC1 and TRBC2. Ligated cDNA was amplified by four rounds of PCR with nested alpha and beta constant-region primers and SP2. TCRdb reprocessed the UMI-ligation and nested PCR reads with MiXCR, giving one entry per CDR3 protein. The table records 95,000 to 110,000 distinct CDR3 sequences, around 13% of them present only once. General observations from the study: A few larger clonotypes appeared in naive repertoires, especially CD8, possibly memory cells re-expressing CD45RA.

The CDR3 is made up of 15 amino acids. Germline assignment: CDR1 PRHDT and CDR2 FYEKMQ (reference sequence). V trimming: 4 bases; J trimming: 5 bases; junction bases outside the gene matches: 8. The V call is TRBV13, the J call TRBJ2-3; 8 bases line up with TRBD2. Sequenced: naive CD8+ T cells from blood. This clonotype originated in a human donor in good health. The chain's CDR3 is CASSSQAGGRDTQYF. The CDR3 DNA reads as TGTGCCAGCAGCTCGCAGGCGGGGGGTAGAGATACGCAGTATTTT. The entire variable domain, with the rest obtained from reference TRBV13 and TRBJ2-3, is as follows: AAGVIQSPRHLIKEKRETATLKCYPIPRHDTVYWYQQGPGQDPQFLISFYEKMQSDKGSIPDRFSAQQFSDYHSELNMSSLELGDSALYFCASSSQAGGRDTQYFGPGTRLTVL.